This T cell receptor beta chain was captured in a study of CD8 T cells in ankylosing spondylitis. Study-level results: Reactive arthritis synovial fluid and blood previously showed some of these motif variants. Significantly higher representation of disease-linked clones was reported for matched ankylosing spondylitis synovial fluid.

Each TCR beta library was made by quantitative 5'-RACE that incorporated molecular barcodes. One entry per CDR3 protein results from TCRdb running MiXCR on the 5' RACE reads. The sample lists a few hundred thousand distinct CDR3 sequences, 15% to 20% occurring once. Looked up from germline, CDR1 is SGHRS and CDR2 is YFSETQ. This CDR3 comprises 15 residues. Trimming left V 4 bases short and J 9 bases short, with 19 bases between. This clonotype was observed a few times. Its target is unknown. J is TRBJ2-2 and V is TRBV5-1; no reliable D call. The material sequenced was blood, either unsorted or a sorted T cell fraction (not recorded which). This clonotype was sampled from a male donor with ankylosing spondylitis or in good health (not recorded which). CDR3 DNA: TGCGCCAGCAGCCCCACGACTCAAGGGTCATGGGAGCTGTTTTTT. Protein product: CASSPTTQGSWELFF.